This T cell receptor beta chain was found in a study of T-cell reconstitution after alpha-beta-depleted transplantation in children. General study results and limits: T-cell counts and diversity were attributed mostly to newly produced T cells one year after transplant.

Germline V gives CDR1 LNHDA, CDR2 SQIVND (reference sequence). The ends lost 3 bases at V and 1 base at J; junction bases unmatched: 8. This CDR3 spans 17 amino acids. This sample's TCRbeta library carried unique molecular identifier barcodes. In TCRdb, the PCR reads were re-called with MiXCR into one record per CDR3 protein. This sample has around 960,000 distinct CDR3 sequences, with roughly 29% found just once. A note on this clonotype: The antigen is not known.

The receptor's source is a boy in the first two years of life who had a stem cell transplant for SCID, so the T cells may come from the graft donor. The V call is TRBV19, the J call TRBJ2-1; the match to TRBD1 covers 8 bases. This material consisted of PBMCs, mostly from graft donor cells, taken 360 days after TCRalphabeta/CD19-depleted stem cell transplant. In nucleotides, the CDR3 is TGTGCCAGTAGTATCACAGGAGGACAGGGTTCCTACAATGAGCAGTTCTTC. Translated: CASSITGGQGSYNEQFF.